The 8 T cell receptor beta chains reported below all come from one sample, sequenced in a study of Graves' ophthalmopathy and Graves' hyperthyroidism. From RNA, the CDR3 regions of TCR beta chains were amplified and sequenced. After a first-round RT-PCR with HTBI primers, a second-round multiplex PCR was run. In TCRdb, the multiplex PCR reads were re-called with MiXCR into one record per CDR3 protein. The table shows roughly 14,000 distinct CDR3 sequences, with approximately 53% occurring only once. What was sequenced was peripheral blood. Receptors originate from a woman between 25 and 40 years old with Graves' ophthalmopathy.

The chain recombines TRBV15 with TRBJ2-1, with 12 bases matching TRBD2. The CDR3 is 18 residues long. Germline loops: CDR1 LNHNV, CDR2 YYDKDF (reference sequence). V lost 0 bases to trimming and J lost 8 bases; unmatched junction nucleotides: 11. CDR3 residues: CATSRDRASGRARDEQFF. The CDR3 bases are TGTGCCACCAGCAGAGATCGGGCTAGCGGGAGGGCTCGGGATGAGCAGTTCTTC.

The chain links TRBV10-1 to TRBJ2-7; D gene ambiguous. CDR3 length: 14 residues. Germline values: CDR1 WNHNN, CDR2 SYGVQD (reference sequence). V lost 5 bases and J lost 2, with 13 bases in between. The CDR3 protein is CASSRRDRPYEQYF. In nucleotides, the CDR3 is TGCGCCAGCAGTCGGCGCGACCGACCCTACGAGCAGTACTTC.

V gene TRBV7-2 combines with J gene TRBJ2-1; 7 bases are shared with TRBD1. CDR1 and CDR2 (germline): SGHTA, FQGNSA. J lost 9 bases, V lost 6 bases, and 11 bases had no gene match. The CDR3 totals 14 residues. The CDR3 DNA reads TGTGCCAGCAGGGCTCCGACAGGGTTCCGTGAGCAGTTCTTC. It specifies CASRAPTGFREQFF.

Within the sample, this clonotype is medium-sized. The CDR3 nucleotides are TGCGCCAGCAGCCAAGACCCAGGACTCTCCTACGAGCAGTACTTC. Its protein is CASSQDPGLSYEQYF. The V gene is TRBV4-1, the J gene TRBJ2-7; a possible D gene is TRBD2 (5 bases). Germline CDR1 and CDR2: MGHRA and YSYEKL. This CDR3 contains 15 residues. V was shortened by 0 bases and J by 0 bases, with 9 bases between the two germline ends.

This clonotype turned up a few times. The V call is TRBV5-1, the J call TRBJ1-2, with unresolved D. V gave up 0 bases and J gave up 8 bases, with 8 bases separating them. The CDR3 is made up of 12 amino acids. Germline V gene data show CDR1 as SGHRS and CDR2 as YFSETQ. DNA for the CDR3: TGCGCCAGCAGCTTGGAGAGATCGGGCTACACCTTC. Its translation is CASSLERSGYTF.

The chain combines TRBV20-1 with TRBJ2-5; tentative D call: TRBD2 (6 bases). CDR1 DFQATT and CDR2 SNEGSKA come from the germline V gene (reference sequence). V gave up 0 bases and J gave up 4 bases, with 6 bases separating them. The CDR3 is made up of 12 amino acids. CDR3: CSAREGLETQYF. CDR3 DNA sequence: TGCAGTGCTAGAGAGGGACTAGAGACCCAGTACTTC.

The rearrangement links TRBV24-1 to TRBJ2-7; 11 bases map to TRBD2. CDR3 length: 15 residues. The V and J ends lost 4 bases and 3 bases, in that order; junction bases with no gene match: 4. The V gene's germline CDR1 is KGHDR and CDR2 SFDVKD. CDR3 coding DNA: TGTGCCACCAGTGAGACCGGGACTAGCGGCTACGAGCAGTACTTC. Translating it yields CATSETGTSGYEQYF.

The chain has TRBV7-9 and TRBJ2-7; TRBD2 is a possible D gene (6 bases). CDR3 length equals 14 residues. CDR1 and CDR2 from the germline V gene are SEHNR and FQNEAQ (reference sequence). V was clipped by 8 bases and J by 5 bases, with 19 bases between them. CDR3 nucleotide sequence: TGTGCCAGCCACTACAATAGCGGCCACGACGAGCAGTACTTC. This codes for CASHYNSGHDEQYF.